This T cell receptor (beta chain) appears in the sequencing data of a study of blood T cell repertoires in COVID-19. Turning to the study itself: Sites in the United States, Italy and Spain provided acute and convalescent COVID-19 samples. T cells, B-cell-depleted T cells, or PBMCs supplied cDNA or gDNA.

Data came from immunoSEQ multiplex PCR; TCRdb stores just in-frame clones and leaves some out. The repertoire holds approximately 31,000 clones, with just over 90% as singletons. The V end was cut by 1 base, the J end by 1 base, with 11 bases between. Germline V gives CDR1 SGHTA, CDR2 FQGNSA. CDR3 length equals 15 residues. The sequence came from a male donor with active COVID-19. This sequence joins TRBV7-2 and TRBJ2-7, with a possible D match to TRBD2 (5 bases). The material sequenced was peripheral blood. CDR3 DNA sequence: TGTGCCAGCAGCTTAGGCAGCGGCCCTTCCTACGAGCAGTACTTC. Amino acid sequence: CASSLGSGPSYEQYF.